The source of this TCR beta chain is a study of blood T cells in healthy people across ages. Study summary: Through template switching, about one barcoded beta molecule was captured per two T cells, as measured in model experiments.

The authors ran a second PCR of roughly 6 to 12 cycles using a sample-barcoded 5' primer and a J-beta primer mix. Template switching added a 12-random-nucleotide identifier to every cDNA molecule. TCRdb recomputed calls from the 5' RACE reads with MiXCR, one row per CDR3 protein. The table lists hundreds of thousands of distinct CDR3 sequences, 45% to 50% of them singletons, with under 35% in the top ten. Comment on this clonotype: Its cognate antigen is unknown.

Researchers report isolating at least 6.5 million PBMCs per sample. CDR1 is SQVTM, CDR2 ANQGSEA, per germline. The length of the CDR3 is 13 residues. Trimming removed 7 bases from V and 4 bases from J; junction bases left unmatched: 10. Findings of the study overall: Long-lived donors had more naive CD4+ cells and higher diversity than aged donors.

This TCR was recovered from a woman in her fifties or sixties in good health. The V call is TRBV29-1, the J call TRBJ2-7; the match to TRBD2 covers 7 bases. The sequencing sample was made of blood. CDR3 DNA: TGCAGCGCCCGCGGGAGAATGAGGTACGAGCAGTACTTC. Translation: CSARGRMRYEQYF.